A selection of T cell receptor beta chains follows, all from one sample in a study of shared clonotypes between healthy human individuals. Assay used: immunoSEQ multiplex PCR; TCRdb lists only in-frame clones, some missing. In the table there are around 1.5 million clones, approximately 98% of which are singletons. The source material was naive CD4+ T cells sorted from blood. Receptors originate from a man aged 25-45 years in good health. CDR3s leave out the opening cysteine and the closing phenylalanine or tryptophan. D genes are given only for firm matches.

j_gene | v_gene | d_gene | CDR3aa
TRBJ2-5 | TRBV11-2 | TRBD1 | ASSLEGSGGTQY
TRBJ2-1 | TRBV11-3 | . | ASSFDNEQF
TRBJ1-2 | TRBV6-7 | . | ASRPNYGYT
TRBJ2-3 | TRBV6-4 | TRBD2 | ASSDGSSGRTQY
TRBJ2-5 | TRBV11-2 | TRBD1 | ASSRDRIYETQY
TRBJ2-6 | TRBV6-6 | . | ASSYKSSGANVLT
TRBJ1-4 | TRBV6-5 | . | ASAKGRTNEKLF
TRBJ2-7 | TRBV5-6 | . | ASSLTGSNEQY
TRBJ2-2 | TRBV6-5 | . | ASSYPGNPGELF
TRBJ1-5 | TRBV10-1 | TRBD1 | ASSEGGTGRGQPQH
TRBJ2-1 | TRBV10-2 | TRBD2 | ASSEPTPGRSYNEQF
TRBJ2-1 | TRBV11-2 | . | ASRHPGINNEQF
TRBJ2-7 | TRBV28 | TRBD2 | ASRFPSGISEQY
TRBJ2-1 | TRBV5-1 | TRBD2 | ASSAPVAGGYNEQF
TRBJ2-3 | TRBV28 | . | ASSLIGHSTDTQY
TRBJ2-3 | TRBV11-2 | . | ASSQGVVTDTQY
TRBJ2-5 | TRBV13 | . | ASSPPITISPSY
TRBJ2-3 | TRBV5-4 | TRBD2 | ASSPRLAGEADTQY
TRBJ1-2 | TRBV5-5 | . | ASSSHQDGNYGYT
TRBJ2-1 | TRBV19 | TRBD2 | ASSFVRFWTSGSNEQF
TRBJ2-5 | TRBV5-4 | . | ASSFKGGSETQY
TRBJ1-2 | TRBV5-4 | . | ASSRRQGDGYT
TRBJ2-2 | TRBV7-2 | . | ATKLGSNTGELF
TRBJ1-2 | TRBV19 | . | ASNPTAHYGYT
TRBJ2-1 | TRBV19 | TRBD1 | ASSPGQALYNEQF
TRBJ1-2 | TRBV28 | . | ASSSLGRMGYT
TRBJ2-2 | TRBV7-8 | . | ASSLNAGELF
TRBJ2-7 | TRBV2 | TRBD2 | ASKNSGSSYEQY
TRBJ2-7 | TRBV15 | . | ATSTSGVTSYEQY
TRBJ2-1 | TRBV21-1 | . | ASSTQGWRYNEQF
TRBJ2-5 | TRBV6-1 | TRBD1 | ASSRTGQGETQY
TRBJ1-2 | TRBV28 | . | ASSLNRAAGYT
TRBJ2-2 | TRBV5-1 | . | ASSLGAVEGAGELF
TRBJ2-7 | TRBV6-1 | TRBD1 | ASSDNRGSNEQY
TRBJ2-1 | TRBV5-1 | . | ASSPHTLGEQF
TRBJ2-2 | TRBV7-9 | . | ASRANSGELF
TRBJ2-7 | TRBV7-9 | TRBD1 | ASSPRTGSYEQY
TRBJ1-5 | TRBV9 | . | ASSPAVDQPQH
TRBJ1-1 | TRBV5-1 | . | ASSPKGSGEAF
TRBJ1-2 | TRBV28 | TRBD1 | ASSMTGTYGYT
TRBJ2-2 | TRBV27 | . | ASSSYVTGIRELF
TRBJ2-6 | TRBV10-3 | . | AISESKVGGHLSGANVLT
TRBJ1-2 | TRBV19 | . | ASRRREGYGYT
TRBJ2-1 | TRBV18 | TRBD2 | ASSRTSGYNEQF
TRBJ1-2 | TRBV4-1 | . | ASSQDPSRDYGYT
TRBJ2-5 | TRBV28 | TRBD1 | ASRPGQGETQY
TRBJ2-5 | TRBV5-6 | . | ASSLGGSEETQY
TRBJ1-4 | TRBV9 | . | ASSSGPTATNEKLF